This T cell receptor beta chain was sequenced for a study of beta chain features in type 1 diabetes. Since all of the isolated RNA was reverse transcribed, expressed TCRB transcripts were what got sequenced. Libraries were prepared by immunoSEQ multiplex PCR; TCRdb keeps only in-frame clonotypes and omits some of them. The sample has 900,000 or so clones, roughly 16% seen once. This clone was detected only a few times. The germline V gene encodes CDR1 SNHLY and CDR2 FYNNEI. There are 19 residues in the CDR3. The trim removed 7 bases at V and 0 bases at J, leaving 15 bases unmatched. This chain connects TRBV2 to TRBJ2-6; 7 bases are a match to TRBD1. Sequencing was carried out using naive CD4+ T cells from blood. The source is a woman aged 18-29 years in good health. The CDR3 spells CASKVDREAQLSGANVLTF. CDR3 in DNA: TGTGCCAGCAAAGTAGACAGGGAAGCCCAGCTCTCTGGGGCCAACGTCCTGACTTTC.